These 9 T cell receptor beta chains were sequenced from one sample in a study of blood T cells in healthy people across ages. Next came a second PCR, run for about 7 to 12 cycles, which used a sample-barcoded 5' primer along with a J-beta primer mix. TCRdb ran MiXCR on the 5' RACE reads and lists one entry per CDR3 protein. In the table there are around 1.7 million distinct CDR3 sequences, 25% to 30% of which are singletons. Sequenced input: blood. Every receptor here comes from a woman aged 30 to 39 in good health.

There are a few counts of this clonotype. V gene TRBV4-2 combines with J gene TRBJ2-5, with 8 bases lining up with TRBD2. Trimming removed 0 bases from V and 1 base from J; junction bases left unmatched: 4. CDR3 length: 16 amino acids. Per germline, CDR1 LGHNA and CDR2 YNFKEQ. The CDR3 region is CASSQDSSGFQETQYF. Written as DNA, the CDR3 is TGTGCCAGCAGCCAAGATTCTAGCGGGTTCCAAGAGACCCAGTACTTC.

Regarding this clonotype: The junction differs from germline at one of its ends, possibly a read error. The chain uses TRBV7-9 and TRBJ1-2, with D unclear. CDR1 is SEHNR, CDR2 FQNEAQ, per germline (reference sequence). The CDR3 covers 12 residues. CDR3 coding DNA: TGTGTCAGCAGCTTATCCTTAAGGGGCTACACCTTC. It translates to CVSSLSLRGYTF.

The chain employs TRBV20-1 and TRBJ2-5, with 7 bases aligning to TRBD1. With the DNA end fitting TRBJ2-7 better, the J assignment may be wrong. The CDR3 has 14 amino acids. Germline V gene lookup returns CDR1 DFQATT and CDR2 SNEGSKA (reference sequence). CDR3 nucleotide sequence: TGCAGTGCACCGAGGACAGGAGAAGGTTACGAGCAGTACTTC. It codes for CSAPRTGEGYEQYF.

On this clonotype itself: One end of the junction fails to match germline, which may point to a read error. The chain links TRBV4-2 to TRBJ2-7; 9 positions match TRBD2. The CDR3 runs 15 residues. Germline-derived CDR1 and CDR2 are LGHNA and YNFKEQ. The CDR3 region is CTSSQELAGHYEQYF. The CDR3 coding sequence is TGTACCAGCAGCCAAGAGCTAGCGGGGCACTACGAGCAGTACTTC.

Concerning this clonotype: One end of the junction fails to match germline, which may point to a read error. V is TRBV3-1 and J is TRBJ2-3, with TRBD2 matching over 9 bases. The CDR3 sequence is 16 residues long. Germline CDR1 is LGHDT and CDR2 is YNNKEL (reference sequence). CDR3: CAGSRERGVRTDTQYF. The CDR3 DNA reads as TGTGCCGGCAGCCGAGAGCGGGGGGTACGAACAGATACGCAGTATTTT.

The rearrangement joins TRBV20-1 to TRBJ1-1; D remains ambiguous. The V gene's germline CDR1 is DFQATT and CDR2 SNEGSKA (reference sequence). This CDR3 spans 12 amino acids. With 1 base removed from V and 5 bases from J, the gap between germline ends came to 8 bases. The CDR3 DNA reads TGCAGTGCTAGAGCAACTACGACTGAAGCTTTCTTT. The encoded protein is CSARATTTEAFF.

The chain employs TRBV5-1 and TRBJ1-5, with TRBD1 matching over 7 bases. CDR1 and CDR2 from the germline V gene are SGHRS and YFSETQ. After removal of 4 bases from V and 5 bases from J, the junction contained 6 bases not matched to a gene. The CDR3 is 14 amino acids. CDR3 nucleotide sequence: TGCGCCAGCAGCCTAGGGGGCGAGTATCAGCCCCAGCATTTT. Translated: CASSLGGEYQPQHF. The full variable domain, rest sourced from reference TRBV5-1 and TRBJ1-5, is KAGVTQTPRYLIKTRGQQVTLSCSPISGHRSVSWYQQTPGQGLQFLFEYFSETQRNKGNFPGRFSGRQFSNSRSEMNVSTLELGDSALYLCASSLGGEYQPQHFGDGTRLSIL.

A remark on this clonotype: One base away lies a much larger clone, so this may be a sequencing read error. The chain links TRBV4-1 to TRBJ2-5; a possible D gene is TRBD2 (6 bases). The length of the CDR3 is 15 residues. Germline assignment: CDR1 MGHRA and CDR2 YSYEKL. V was cut by 1 base and J by 11 bases, with 20 bases left in between. This chain's CDR3 is CASSQVKGGVNEQYF. CDR3 DNA: TGCGCCAGCAGCCAAGTAAAAGGCGGGGTCAATGAGCAGTACTTC.

V gene TRBV28 combines with J gene TRBJ1-2, with 9 bases lining up with TRBD1. The CDR3 loop spans 16 amino acids. V shed 5 bases and J 4 bases; nucleotides not matched to a gene: 11. Germline V gives CDR1 MDHEN, CDR2 SYDVKM. This CDR3 reads CASSDSGDRDIYGYTF. The CDR3 DNA reads TGTGCCAGCAGTGACTCCGGGGACAGGGATATCTATGGCTACACCTTC.